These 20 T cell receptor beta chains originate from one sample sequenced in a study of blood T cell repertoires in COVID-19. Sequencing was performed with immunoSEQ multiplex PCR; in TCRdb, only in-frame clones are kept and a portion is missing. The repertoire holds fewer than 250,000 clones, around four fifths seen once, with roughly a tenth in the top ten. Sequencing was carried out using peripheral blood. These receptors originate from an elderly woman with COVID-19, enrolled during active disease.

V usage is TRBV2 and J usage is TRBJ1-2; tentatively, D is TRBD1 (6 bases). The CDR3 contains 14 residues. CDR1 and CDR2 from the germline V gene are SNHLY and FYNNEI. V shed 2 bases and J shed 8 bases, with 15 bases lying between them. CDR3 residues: CASSEYPGQTGYTF. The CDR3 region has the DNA TGTGCCAGCAGTGAATACCCCGGACAGACCGGCTACACCTTC.

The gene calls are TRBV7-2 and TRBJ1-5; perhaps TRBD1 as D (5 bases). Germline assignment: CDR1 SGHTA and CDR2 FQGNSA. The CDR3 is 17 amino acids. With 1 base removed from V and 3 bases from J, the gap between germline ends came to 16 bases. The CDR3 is CASSLVGSTGPNQPQHF. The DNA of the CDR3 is TGTGCCAGCAGCTTAGTCGGAAGCACAGGCCCCAATCAGCCCCAGCATTTT.

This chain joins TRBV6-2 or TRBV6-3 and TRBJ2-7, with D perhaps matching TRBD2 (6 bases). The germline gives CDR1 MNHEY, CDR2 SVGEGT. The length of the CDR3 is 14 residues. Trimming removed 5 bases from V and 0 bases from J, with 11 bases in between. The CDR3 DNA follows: TGTGCCAGCAGTGGGGACTCACCCTCCTACGAGCAGTACTTC. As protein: CASSGDSPSYEQYF.

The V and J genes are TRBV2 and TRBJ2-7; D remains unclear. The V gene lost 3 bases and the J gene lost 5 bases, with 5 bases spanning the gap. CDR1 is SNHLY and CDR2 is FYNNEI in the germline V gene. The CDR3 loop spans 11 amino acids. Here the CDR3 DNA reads TGTGCCAGCAGTGAGTACAACGAGCAGTACTTC. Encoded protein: CASSEYNEQYF.

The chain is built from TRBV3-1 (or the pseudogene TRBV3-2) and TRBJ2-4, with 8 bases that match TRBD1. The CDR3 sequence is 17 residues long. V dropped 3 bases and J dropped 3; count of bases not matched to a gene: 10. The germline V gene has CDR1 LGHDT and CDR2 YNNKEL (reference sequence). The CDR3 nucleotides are TGTGCCAGCAGCCATTCGACGGAACAGGGGGGCAAAAACATTCAGTACTTC. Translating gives CASSHSTEQGGKNIQYF.

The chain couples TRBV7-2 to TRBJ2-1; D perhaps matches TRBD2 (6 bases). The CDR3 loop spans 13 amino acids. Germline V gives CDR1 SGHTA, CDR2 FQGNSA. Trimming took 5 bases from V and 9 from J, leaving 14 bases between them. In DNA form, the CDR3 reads TGTGCCAGCAGCATGGGGAGGTTTAGTGAGCAGTTCTTC. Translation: CASSMGRFSEQFF.

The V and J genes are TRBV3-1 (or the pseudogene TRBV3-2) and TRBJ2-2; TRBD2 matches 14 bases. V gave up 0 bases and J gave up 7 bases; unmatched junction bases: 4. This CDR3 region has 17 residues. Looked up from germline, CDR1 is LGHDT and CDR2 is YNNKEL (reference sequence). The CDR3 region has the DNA TGTGCCAGCAGCCAAGAGGGACTAGCGGGGGCATACGGGGAGCTGTTTTTT. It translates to CASSQEGLAGAYGELFF.

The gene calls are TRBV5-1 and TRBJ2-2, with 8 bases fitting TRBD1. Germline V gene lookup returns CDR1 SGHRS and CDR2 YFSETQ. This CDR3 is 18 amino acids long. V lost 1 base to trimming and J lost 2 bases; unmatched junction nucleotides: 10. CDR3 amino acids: CASSLLLGQGANTGELFF. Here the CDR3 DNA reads TGCGCCAGCAGCTTGTTATTGGGTCAGGGGGCTAACACCGGGGAGCTGTTTTTT.

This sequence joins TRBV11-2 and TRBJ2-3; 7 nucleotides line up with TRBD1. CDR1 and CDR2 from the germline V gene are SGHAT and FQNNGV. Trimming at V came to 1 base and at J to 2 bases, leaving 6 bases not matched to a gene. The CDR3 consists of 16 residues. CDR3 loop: CASSLAGKGATDTQYF. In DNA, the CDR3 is TGTGCCAGCAGCTTAGCGGGCAAGGGGGCCACAGATACGCAGTATTTT.

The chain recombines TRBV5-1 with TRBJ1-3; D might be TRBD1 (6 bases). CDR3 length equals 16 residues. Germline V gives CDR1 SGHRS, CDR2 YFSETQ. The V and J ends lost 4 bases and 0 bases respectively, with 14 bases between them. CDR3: CASSGTPEGSGNTIYF. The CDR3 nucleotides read TGCGCCAGCAGCGGGACACCCGAGGGCTCTGGAAACACCATATATTTT.

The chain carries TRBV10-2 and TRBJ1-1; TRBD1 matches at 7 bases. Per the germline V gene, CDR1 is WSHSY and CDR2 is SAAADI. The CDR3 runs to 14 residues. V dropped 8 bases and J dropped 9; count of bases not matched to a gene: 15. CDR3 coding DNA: TGCGCCAGCGGGCTCAACTTGGGACAGCCCCAAGCTTTCTTT. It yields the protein CASGLNLGQPQAFF.

CDR3 in DNA: TGTGCCAGCAGCCGGGGGGGGGTGTATAGCAATCAGCCCCAGCATTTT. It specifies CASSRGGVYSNQPQHF. The V and J genes are TRBV28 and TRBJ1-5; possibly TRBD1 for D (5 bases). V was trimmed by 6 bases and J by 0 bases, leaving 15 bases between them. The CDR3 sequence is 16 residues long. Germline loops: CDR1 MDHEN, CDR2 SYDVKM.

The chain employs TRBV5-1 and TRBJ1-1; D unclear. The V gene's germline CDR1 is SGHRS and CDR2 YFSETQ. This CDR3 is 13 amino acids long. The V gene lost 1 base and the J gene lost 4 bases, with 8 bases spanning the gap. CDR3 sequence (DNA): TGCGCCAGCAGCTTGTCGCTAAGCACTGAAGCTTTCTTT. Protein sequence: CASSLSLSTEAFF. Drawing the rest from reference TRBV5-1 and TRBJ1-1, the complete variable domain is KAGVTQTPRYLIKTRGQQVTLSCSPISGHRSVSWYQQTPGQGLQFLFEYFSETQRNKGNFPGRFSGRQFSNSRSEMNVSTLELGDSALYLCASSLSLSTEAFFGQGTRLTVV.

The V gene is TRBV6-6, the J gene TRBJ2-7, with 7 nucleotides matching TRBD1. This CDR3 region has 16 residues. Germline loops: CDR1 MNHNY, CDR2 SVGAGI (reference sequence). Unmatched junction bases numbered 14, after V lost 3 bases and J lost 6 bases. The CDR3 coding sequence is TGTGCCAGCAGTTATTCACACGGGACGACAGGGTTCGAGCAGTACGTC. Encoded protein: CASSYSHGTTGFEQYV.

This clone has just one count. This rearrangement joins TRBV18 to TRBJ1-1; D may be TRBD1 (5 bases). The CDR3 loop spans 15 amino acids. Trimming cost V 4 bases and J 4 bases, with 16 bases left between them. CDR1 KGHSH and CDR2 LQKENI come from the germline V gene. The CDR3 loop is CASSLGAGIGTEAFF. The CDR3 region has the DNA TGTGCCAGCTCACTAGGGGCGGGGATCGGCACTGAAGCTTTCTTT.

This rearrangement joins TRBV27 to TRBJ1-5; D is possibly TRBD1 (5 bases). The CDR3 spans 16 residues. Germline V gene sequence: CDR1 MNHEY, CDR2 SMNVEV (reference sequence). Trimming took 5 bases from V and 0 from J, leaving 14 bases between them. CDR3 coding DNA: TGTGCCAGCAGTGCCCGACAGTTCGATAGCAATCAGCCCCAGCATTTT. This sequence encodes CASSARQFDSNQPQHF.

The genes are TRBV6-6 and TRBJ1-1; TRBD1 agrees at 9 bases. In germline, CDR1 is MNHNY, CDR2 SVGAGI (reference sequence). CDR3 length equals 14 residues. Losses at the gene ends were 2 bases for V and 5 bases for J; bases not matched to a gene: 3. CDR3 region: CASSYGQGTTEAFF. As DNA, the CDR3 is TGTGCCAGCAGTTACGGACAGGGGACTACTGAAGCTTTCTTT.

In DNA, the CDR3 is TGTGCCAGCTCATTTGCCGGGAGCAACACCGGGGAGCTGTTTTTT. As protein: CASSFAGSNTGELFF. The chain employs TRBV18 and TRBJ2-2, with D possibly being TRBD2 (6 bases). V was pared by 5 bases and J by 2 bases, with 12 bases between. CDR3 length: 15 amino acids. CDR1 and CDR2 from the germline V gene are KGHSH and LQKENI. Together with reference TRBV18 and TRBJ2-2, the CDR3 gives the full variable domain: NAGVMQNPRHLVRRRGQEARLRCSPMKGHSHVYWYRQLPEEGLKFMVYLQKENIIDESGMPKERFSAEFPKEGPSILRIQQVVRGDSAAYFCASSFAGSNTGELFFGEGSRLTVL.

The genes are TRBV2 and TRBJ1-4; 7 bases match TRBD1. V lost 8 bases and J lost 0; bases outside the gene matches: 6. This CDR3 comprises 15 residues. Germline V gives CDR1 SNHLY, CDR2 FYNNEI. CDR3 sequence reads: CASRFTGATNEKLFF. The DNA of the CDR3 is TGTGCCAGCCGATTCACAGGGGCAACTAATGAAAAACTGTTTTTT.

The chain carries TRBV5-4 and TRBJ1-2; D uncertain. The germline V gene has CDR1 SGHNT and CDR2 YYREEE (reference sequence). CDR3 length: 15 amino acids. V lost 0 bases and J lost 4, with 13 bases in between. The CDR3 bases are TGTGCCAGCAGCTTGGGACGACGGGAAACCTATGGCTACACCTTC. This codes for CASSLGRRETYGYTF.